The rows below give T cell receptor beta chains drawn from one sample of a study of monozygotic twins with cystic fibrosis. Some clones are missing from TCRdb's copy, which holds only in-frame ones; the method was immunoSEQ multiplex PCR. The table has about 20,000 clones, under 95% seen once; the top ten hold around 1.4%. The sequencing sample was made of blood. The source of these receptors is a girl aged 2-10 years with cystic fibrosis. CDR3s include the opening cysteine and the closing phenylalanine or tryptophan. The D gene is left open where the match is weak. Clone size is shown for a subset of rows, as once, few, many or a class of expanded clone.

CDR3nt | CDR3aa | j_gene | v_gene | abundance | d_gene
TGCGCCAGCAGCCAAGATTTTTTCGTGGGGCCCCGGACAATTGAAGCTTTCTTT | CASSQDFFVGPRTIEAFF | TRBJ1-1 | TRBV4-1 | NA | NA
TGTGCCAGCAGCGCGGACGGATTAAGCACAGATACGCAGTATTTT | CASSADGLSTDTQYF | TRBJ2-3 | TRBV7-9 | once | NA
TGCGCCAGCAGCTGGGACAGGTTCACCGGGGAGCTGTTTTTT | CASSWDRFTGELFF | TRBJ2-2 | TRBV5-1 | NA | TRBD1
TGCGCCAGCAGCCAAGAAAGGGGCGGGGGAAGAATGGGGCAGTACTTC | CASSQERGGGRMGQYF | TRBJ2-7 | TRBV4-1 | NA | TRBD2
TGCAGCGTTGTATTGACAGGGGGCGAGGGTAACGAGCAGTACTTC | CSVVLTGGEGNEQYF | TRBJ2-7 | TRBV29-1 | NA | TRBD1
TGTGCCAGCAGTCCGACCGGGACTACTTACGAGCAGTACTTC | CASSPTGTTYEQYF | TRBJ2-7 | TRBV11-3 | NA | TRBD2
TGTGCCAGCATGGACAGGCAAGCCTACGAGCAGTACTTC | CASMDRQAYEQYF | TRBJ2-7 | TRBV6-5 | NA | TRBD1
TGTGCCAGCAGCCTCGACAGGGGCAGCACTGAAGCTTTCTTT | CASSLDRGSTEAFF | TRBJ1-1 | TRBV7-9 | NA | TRBD1
TGTGCCATCCGGGGACAGCCGAACACCGGGGAGCTGTTTTTT | CAIRGQPNTGELFF | TRBJ2-2 | TRBV10-3 | once | TRBD1
TGCGCCAGCAGCTTGGAACTAGCGGGAGGGCCATCCGCCAATGAGCAGTTCTTC | CASSLELAGGPSANEQFF | TRBJ2-1 | TRBV5-1 | NA | TRBD2
TGTGCCAGCAGTTCGCAGGGCTATAGCAATCAGCCCCAGCATTTT | CASSSQGYSNQPQHF | TRBJ1-5 | TRBV6-9 | NA | NA
TGCGCCAGCAGTGAGGGGACGGTACCCTACGAGCAGTACTTC | CASSEGTVPYEQYF | TRBJ2-7 | TRBV10-2 | NA | NA
TGTGCCAGCAGTTACGGGACATTGAGCACTGAAGCTTTCTTT | CASSYGTLSTEAFF | TRBJ1-1 | TRBV6-6 | NA | NA
TGTGCCAGCAGCTTACCGAACACCGGGGAGCTGTTTTTT | CASSLPNTGELFF | TRBJ2-2 | TRBV7-2 | NA | NA
TGTGCCAGCAGCCAAGATAAGGCGGGACTAACTCAAGAGACCCAGTACTTC | CASSQDKAGLTQETQYF | TRBJ2-5 | TRBV4-2 | NA | TRBD2
TGCGCCAGCAGCTACGCTAGTTACAATGAGCAGTTCTTC | CASSYASYNEQFF | TRBJ2-1 | TRBV5-1 | once | NA
TGCAGCGTTGAATGGACAGGGGCCCTAGACACTGAAGCTTTCTTT | CSVEWTGALDTEAFF | TRBJ1-1 | TRBV29-1 | NA | TRBD1
TGTGCCAGCAGCCTCGGGTTAGCGGGGGGGCCGTGGACAGATACGCAGTATTTT | CASSLGLAGGPWTDTQYF | TRBJ2-3 | TRBV5-4 | NA | TRBD2
TGTGCCAGCAGCTTAGACAGGGCGAGCAATCAGCCCCAGCATTTT | CASSLDRASNQPQHF | TRBJ1-5 | TRBV7-3 | NA | TRBD1
TGTGCCACAAAACAGGCTTATGGCTACACCTTC | CATKQAYGYTF | TRBJ1-2 | TRBV2 | NA | NA
TGTGCCAGCAGTCCCGGGACGGCCAACACTGAAGCTTTCTTT | CASSPGTANTEAFF | TRBJ1-1 | TRBV27 | few | NA
TGTGCCAGCAGCTTGGGCAGGGATGGCTACACCTTC | CASSLGRDGYTF | TRBJ1-2 | TRBV7-8 | NA | NA